This record looks at one TCR beta chain sequence and its context. Reverse transcription of 0.5 to 1 ug RNA was performed with random hexamers. Amplification of TCR beta CDR3 across 54 Vbeta and 13 Jbeta was performed with immunoSEQ multiplex PCR. TCRdb reprocessed the immunoSEQ multiplex PCR reads via MiXCR and lists one record per CDR3 protein. The data contain about 200,000 distinct CDR3 sequences, approximately 95% of them singletons. CDR1 and CDR2 from the germline V gene are LGHDT and YNNKEL (reference sequence). V lost 4 bases, J lost 6 bases, and 12 bases stayed unmatched. CDR3 length equals 16 residues. This sample stems from a study of CD8 T cells in Susac syndrome.

The receptor's source is a human donor with multiple sclerosis. This chain uses TRBV3-1 with TRBJ2-1; TRBD2 agrees at 7 bases. The sequenced sample was CD4+ T cells from PBMCs. This CDR3 is CASSPHGRGTVNEQFF. The CDR3 bases are TGTGCCAGCAGCCCCCATGGGCGGGGGACCGTCAATGAGCAGTTCTTC.